These 25 T cell receptor beta chains originate from one sample sequenced in a study of T cell repertoires in cytomegalovirus infection. What these receptors recognize is not known. One entry per CDR3 protein, called by TCRdb with MiXCR from the reads. In the table there are tens of thousands of distinct CDR3 sequences, about half of which are singletons. The specimen was CD8+ T cells from cultured PBMCs, collected from culture after CMV antigen stimulation. Receptor source: a human donor in good health (CMV status not recorded). Some clones in this sample may be carry-over from other donors' samples.

The table lists this clonotype with a few counts. In DNA, the CDR3 is TGTGCCAGCATCTCTGGGGGCAGGAACACTGAAGCTTTCTTT. It yields the protein CASISGGRNTEAFF. This chain uses TRBV7-2 with TRBJ1-1; D perhaps matches TRBD1 (6 bases). In germline, CDR1 is SGHTA, CDR2 FQGNSA. This CDR3 contains 14 residues. V was clipped by 7 bases and J by 1 base, with 13 bases between them.

The rearrangement joins TRBV28 to TRBJ2-1, with TRBD2 matching 9 bases. The V gene's germline CDR1 is MDHEN and CDR2 SYDVKM. V was clipped by 6 bases and J by 2 bases; unmatched bases: 2. The CDR3 sequence is 14 residues long. CDR3 nucleotides: TGTGCCAGCAGGCTAGCGGGAACCTACAATGAGCAGTTCTTC. It encodes CASRLAGTYNEQFF.

The chain has TRBV27 and TRBJ2-1; TRBD1 might be the D (5 bases). Germline assignment: CDR1 MNHEY and CDR2 SMNVEV (reference sequence). The length of the CDR3 is 14 residues. The V end lost 2 bases, the J end lost 2 bases, and 7 bases lay between the germline ends. The CDR3 spells CASSLRGTYNEQFF. CDR3 sequence (DNA): TGTGCCAGCAGTTTAAGGGGAACCTACAATGAGCAGTTCTTC.

CDR3 in DNA: TGTGCCAGCAGCTTGGTCCCCGAGTACGCGGAGGGCTACACCTTC. It translates to CASSLVPEYAEGYTF. The genes are TRBV5-5 and TRBJ1-2, with D unclear. With 0 bases removed from V and 8 bases from J, the gap between germline ends came to 17 bases. The CDR3 totals 15 residues. Germline CDR1 is SGHKS and CDR2 is YYEKEE (reference sequence).

The chain couples TRBV5-4 to TRBJ1-1, with a possible D match to TRBD1 (6 bases). Germline assignment: CDR1 SGHNT and CDR2 YYREEE (reference sequence). The CDR3 is 14 residues long. Trimming shortened V by 4 bases and J by 8 bases, and 18 bases separated the two germline ends. The chain's CDR3 is CASSPRGGEQEAFF. CDR3 coding DNA: TGTGCCAGCAGCCCTCGCGGGGGCGAGCAGGAAGCTTTCTTT.

V usage is TRBV19 and J usage is TRBJ2-1, with 7 bases lining up with TRBD2. Germline loops: CDR1 LNHDA, CDR2 SQIVND (reference sequence). After removal of 6 bases from V and 8 bases from J, the junction contained 7 bases not matched to a gene. The CDR3 spans 13 residues. The CDR3 loop reads CASSWGGEDEQFF. CDR3 DNA sequence: TGTGCCAGTAGCTGGGGGGGGGAGGATGAGCAGTTCTTC.

This clonotype was observed a handful of times. The V call is TRBV7-6, the J call TRBJ2-1; TRBD2 is a possible D gene (5 bases). V gave up 2 bases and J gave up 3 bases, with 11 bases separating them. The CDR3 consists of 15 residues. Germline lookup yields CDR1 SGHVS and CDR2 FNYEAQ. The DNA of the CDR3 is TGTGCCAGCAGCTTACGGGGAGCTGGCTACAATGAGCAGTTCTTC. This translates into CASSLRGAGYNEQFF.

The chain has TRBV28 and TRBJ2-7; 8 nucleotides match TRBD2. The CDR3 length is 15 residues. CDR1 is MDHEN and CDR2 is SYDVKM in the germline V gene. V lost 3 bases and J lost 4; bases outside the gene matches: 8. The CDR3 nucleotides read TGTGCCAGCAGTTTCCAGCGGGAGCTCCGGTACGAGCAGTACTTC. Its protein product is CASSFQRELRYEQYF.

The chain joins TRBV27 to TRBJ2-2; D is unclear. Per germline, CDR1 MNHEY and CDR2 SMNVEV (reference sequence). The V end was cut by 0 bases, the J end by 4 bases, with 3 bases between. This CDR3 has 13 residues. DNA of the CDR3: TGTGCCAGCAGTTTATCCGCCACCGGGGAGCTGTTTTTT. It yields the protein CASSLSATGELFF.

This chain joins TRBV27 and TRBJ1-2, with D hard to call. Trimming took off 10 bases at V and 0 bases at J, with 12 bases between the two ends. Germline CDR1 and CDR2: MNHEY and SMNVEV (reference sequence). The CDR3 has 13 residues. The CDR3 loop reads CATGRRANYGYTF. The CDR3 region has the DNA TGTGCCACCGGACGGAGAGCTAACTATGGCTACACCTTC.

This clonotype appeared a few times. The rearrangement links TRBV19 to TRBJ2-7; D might be TRBD2 (5 bases). Germline V gene sequence: CDR1 LNHDA, CDR2 SQIVND (reference sequence). This CDR3 comprises 13 residues. V lost 6 bases to trimming and J lost 2 bases, with 11 bases between them. The CDR3 nucleotides read TGTGCCAGTAGAGGTGCGAGGGCCTACGAGCAGTACTTC. Translated: CASRGARAYEQYF.

The genes are TRBV10-1 and TRBJ2-3, with D unresolved. The CDR3 has 13 residues. Between the trimmed V and J ends, which lost 0 bases and 2 bases, there was a span of 3 bases. Germline V lookup: CDR1 WNHNN, CDR2 SYGVQD (reference sequence). The CDR3 reads CASSESATDTQYF. DNA for the CDR3: TGCGCCAGCAGTGAGTCAGCCACAGATACGCAGTATTTT.

This clonotype was seen more than once but under ten times. The rearrangement uses TRBV6-2 or TRBV6-3 and TRBJ2-1; D is possibly TRBD2 (7 bases). The CDR3 loop spans 15 amino acids. V lost 6 bases and J lost 8, with 20 bases in between. From germline, CDR1 is MNHEY and CDR2 SVGEGT. CDR3 sequence reads: CASRERDKIRHEQFF. The CDR3 DNA reads as TGTGCCAGCAGGGAGCGGGACAAAATACGGCATGAGCAGTTCTTC.

This clonotype was seen once. CDR3 nucleotide sequence: TGTGCCAGCAGCGACCCTGGACAGACAGATACGCAGTATTTT. Protein product: CASSDPGQTDTQYF. The genes are TRBV7-9 and TRBJ2-3; D may be TRBD1 (6 bases). Trimming shortened V by 5 bases and J by 3 bases, and 12 bases separated the two germline ends. Germline V gene sequence: CDR1 SEHNR, CDR2 FQNEAQ (reference sequence). The CDR3 extends over 14 amino acids.

V usage is TRBV5-4 and J usage is TRBJ2-1; D unresolved. Trimming took 0 bases from V and 5 from J, leaving 6 bases between them. The CDR3 covers 13 residues. Germline assignment: CDR1 SGHNT and CDR2 YYREEE (reference sequence). The CDR3 loop reads CASSLGSDNEQFF. CDR3 nucleotide sequence: TGTGCCAGCAGCTTGGGGTCAGACAATGAGCAGTTCTTC.

This clonotype showed up just a few times. The gene calls are TRBV28 and TRBJ2-7; D remains ambiguous. Germline CDR1 and CDR2: MDHEN and SYDVKM. Deletions cut 4 bases from V and 1 base from J, with 8 bases between. The CDR3 sequence is 13 residues long. Here the CDR3 DNA reads TGTGCCAGCAGTTGGGTAGGATCCTACGAGCAGTACTTC. This sequence encodes CASSWVGSYEQYF.

The gene calls are TRBV7-6 and TRBJ2-5; the match to TRBD2 covers 7 bases. After removal of 4 bases from V and 3 bases from J, the junction contained 11 bases not matched to a gene. Per the germline V gene, CDR1 is SGHVS and CDR2 is FNYEAQ. The CDR3 is made up of 16 amino acids. The DNA for the CDR3 is TGTGCCAGCAGCTCCCGGGAGGCCCTAATCAAAGAGACCCAGTACTTC. Its protein product is CASSSREALIKETQYF.

There are a few counts of this clonotype. The chain has TRBV7-8 and TRBJ1-4, with D unclear. The CDR3 has 17 amino acids. Looked up from germline, CDR1 is SGHVS and CDR2 is FQNEAQ. The V gene lost 6 bases and the J gene lost 0 bases, with 17 bases spanning the gap. CDR3 DNA: TGTGCCAGCAGGCCCGGGAGGGTCCCCGCAACTAATGAAAAACTGTTTTTT. Amino acid sequence: CASRPGRVPATNEKLFF.

The genes are TRBV7-9 and TRBJ1-2; a weak D match, TRBD1 (6 bases). The CDR3 runs 16 residues. Between the trimmed V and J ends, which lost 5 bases and 0 bases, there was a span of 16 bases. CDR1 and CDR2 (germline): SEHNR, FQNEAQ (reference sequence). CDR3 protein: CASSRMDRSANYGYTF. The CDR3 nucleotides read TGTGCCAGCAGCAGGATGGACAGATCCGCTAACTATGGCTACACCTTC.

This clonotype has only one observation. The genes are TRBV20-1 and TRBJ2-1, with D possibly matching TRBD2 (6 bases). CDR1 is DFQATT, CDR2 SNEGSKA, per germline (reference sequence). Between the trimmed V and J ends, which lost 1 base and 1 base, there was a span of 26 bases. CDR3 length equals 20 residues. This CDR3 is CSARGIGREPETYSYNEQFF. As DNA, the CDR3 is TGCAGTGCTAGAGGGATTGGGCGGGAACCCGAAACTTATTCCTACAATGAGCAGTTCTTC.

Only a few counts were recorded for this clonotype. The chain's CDR3 is CASSLQGARMETQYF. CDR3 nucleotide sequence: TGTGCCAGCAGCTTACAGGGGGCGCGGATGGAGACCCAGTACTTC. This chain links TRBV7-3 with TRBJ2-5, with 8 positions matching TRBD1. This CDR3 region has 15 residues. Losses at the gene ends were 2 bases for V and 5 bases for J; bases not matched to a gene: 7. Germline V gene sequence: CDR1 SGHTA, CDR2 FQGTGA.

This clonotype is a singleton in its sample. This rearrangement joins TRBV4-1 to TRBJ2-2; TRBD1 agrees at 9 bases. CDR3 length equals 15 residues. The V and J ends lost 3 bases and 5 bases, in that order; junction bases with no gene match: 4. Germline CDR1 and CDR2: MGHRA and YSYEKL. CDR3 coding DNA: TGCGCCAGCAGCCACCGGGACAGGGATACCGGGGAGCTGTTTTTT. Its protein product is CASSHRDRDTGELFF.

This clonotype was counted a single time. The chain combines TRBV28 with TRBJ1-5, with 7 nucleotides matching TRBD1. Looked up from germline, CDR1 is MDHEN and CDR2 is SYDVKM. The length of the CDR3 is 14 residues. J gave up 9 bases and V 3 bases, and 8 bases lay outside the gene matches. The CDR3 coding sequence is TGTGCCAGCAGTTTGAGAGGGGGCTTCCCGCCCCAGCATTTT. Its translation: CASSLRGGFPPQHF.

The J gene is TRBJ1-5, the V gene TRBV28; D may be TRBD1 (6 bases). The CDR3 is 13 residues long. Trimming removed 7 bases from V and 10 bases from J, with 17 bases in between. Per the germline V gene, CDR1 is MDHEN and CDR2 is SYDVKM. CDR3 nucleotides: TGTGCCAGCACTCCGGGACACCTGAGCCCCCAGCATTTT. Its protein is CASTPGHLSPQHF.

This clonotype has a handful of counts. The chain is built from TRBV25-1 and TRBJ1-5, with TRBD1 as a possible D gene (6 bases). Germline loops: CDR1 MGHDK, CDR2 SYGVNS. Trimming cost V 1 base and J 9 bases, with 13 bases left between them. The CDR3 runs 14 residues. CDR3 in DNA: TGTGCCAGCAGTGAATCGGGGGGGCCAGGGCCCCAGCATTTT. Translated: CASSESGGPGPQHF.